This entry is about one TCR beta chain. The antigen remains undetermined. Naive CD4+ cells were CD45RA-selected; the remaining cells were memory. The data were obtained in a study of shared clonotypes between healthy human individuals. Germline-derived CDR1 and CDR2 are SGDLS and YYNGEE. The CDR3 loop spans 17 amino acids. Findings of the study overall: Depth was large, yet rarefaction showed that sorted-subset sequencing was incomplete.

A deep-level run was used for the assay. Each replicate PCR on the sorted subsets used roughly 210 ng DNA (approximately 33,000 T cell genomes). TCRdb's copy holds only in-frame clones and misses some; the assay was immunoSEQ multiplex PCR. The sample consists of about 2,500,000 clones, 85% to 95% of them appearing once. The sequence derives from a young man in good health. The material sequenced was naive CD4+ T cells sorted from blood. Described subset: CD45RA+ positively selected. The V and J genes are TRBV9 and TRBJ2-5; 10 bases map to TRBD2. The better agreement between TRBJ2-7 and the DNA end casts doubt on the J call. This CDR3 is CASSVAGLAGVSNEQYF. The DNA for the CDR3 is TGTGCCAGCAGCGTAGCTGGGCTAGCGGGAGTAAGCAACGAGCAGTACTTC.